Below are 31 T cell receptor beta chains sequenced from a single sample in a study of blood T cell repertoires in COVID-19 (dated by TCRdb to about 2020). The library came from the immunoSEQ multiplex PCR assay. In its TCRdb copy, this immuneACCESS table keeps in-frame sequences only and misses some clones. Where compared with another copy, unresolved V genes explain less than half of these, and the others have no known cause. The sample table records some 36,000 clones; more than 90% of these occur just once. Together, the top ten hold about 39% of the sample. The source material was peripheral blood. These receptors were taken from a man in his 60s with active or convalescent COVID-19.

The chain has TRBV19 and TRBJ1-1; 9 bases match TRBD1. Germline V gene data show CDR1 as LNHDA and CDR2 as SQIVND (reference sequence). V shed 7 bases, J shed 0 bases, and the junction held 9 bases outside the gene matches. CDR3 length equals 16 residues. The CDR3 nucleotides read TGTGCCAGTATGTTAACAGGGGGCCACATGAACACTGAAGCTTTCTTT. Translating gives CASMLTGGHMNTEAFF.

The V and J genes are TRBV28 and TRBJ2-2, with D uncertain. Trimming stripped 2 bases from V and 7 bases from J, with 11 bases between. The germline CDR1 and CDR2 sequences are MDHEN and SYDVKM. The CDR3 extends over 14 amino acids. CDR3 loop: CASSLRSGSGELFF. The CDR3 nucleotides are TGTGCCAGCAGTTTAAGGTCAGGAAGCGGGGAGCTGTTTTTT.

The chain uses TRBV27 and TRBJ1-2; no reliable D call. Germline lookup yields CDR1 MNHEY and CDR2 SMNVEV (reference sequence). Trimming stripped 7 bases from V and 0 bases from J, with 18 bases between. The CDR3 consists of 16 residues. CDR3 DNA: TGTGCCAGCACTTCTGTTCCGGGAAAACCTAACTATGGCTACACCTTC. It yields the protein CASTSVPGKPNYGYTF.

The chain employs TRBV5-1 and TRBJ1-4; a weak D match, TRBD1 (5 bases). Looked up from germline, CDR1 is SGHRS and CDR2 is YFSETQ. This CDR3 has 15 residues. Trimming cost V 1 base and J 0 bases, with 7 bases left between them. CDR3 DNA: TGCGCCAGCAGCTTGACCAGGGCAACTAATGAAAAACTGTTTTTT. It specifies CASSLTRATNEKLFF.

This chain connects TRBV19 to TRBJ2-2; 8 positions agree with TRBD1. Germline values: CDR1 LNHDA, CDR2 SQIVND (reference sequence). Trimming cost V 6 bases and J 8 bases; bases outside gene matches: 5. The CDR3 consists of 13 residues. CDR3: CASSVTGGGELFF. CDR3 in DNA: TGTGCCAGTAGCGTAACAGGGGGAGGGGAGCTGTTTTTT. Drawing the rest from reference TRBV19 and TRBJ2-2, the complete variable domain is DGGITQSPKYLFRKEGQNVTLSCEQNLNHDAMYWYRQDPGQGLRLIYYSQIVNDFQKGDIAEGYSVSREKKESFPLTVTSAQKNPTAFYLCASSVTGGGELFFGEGSRLTVL.

The chain is built from TRBV29-1 and TRBJ2-7, with D maybe TRBD1 (6 bases). This CDR3 contains 12 residues. The V gene's germline CDR1 is SQVTM and CDR2 ANQGSEA. V was shortened by 4 bases and J by 0 bases, with 7 bases between the two germline ends. CDR3 bases: TGCAGCGTTGGAGGGGGCTCCTACGAGCAGTACTTC. This gives the protein CSVGGGSYEQYF.

Worth noting for this clone: This same CDR3 is encoded by further DNA sequences in the sample. V usage is TRBV18 and J usage is TRBJ2-1; D gene unclear. CDR1 and CDR2 from the germline V gene are KGHSH and LQKENI. This CDR3 has 16 residues. The V end was cut by 0 bases, the J end by 0 bases, with 9 bases between. This chain's CDR3 is CASSPPSVSSYNEQFF. The CDR3 bases are TGTGCCAGCTCACCACCGAGCGTTAGCTCCTACAATGAGCAGTTCTTC.

The V and J genes are TRBV13 and TRBJ1-5; the D gene is possibly TRBD1 (5 bases). Germline CDR1 is PRHDT and CDR2 is FYEKMQ (reference sequence). The CDR3 extends over 15 amino acids. V was clipped by 0 bases and J by 0 bases, with 6 bases between them. CDR3 sequence reads: CASSLGGPSNQPQHF. The CDR3 bases are TGTGCCAGCAGCTTAGGGGGGCCTAGCAATCAGCCCCAGCATTTT. Full variable domain (outside the CDR3, taken from reference TRBV13 and TRBJ1-5): AAGVIQSPRHLIKEKRETATLKCYPIPRHDTVYWYQQGPGQDPQFLISFYEKMQSDKGSIPDRFSAQQFSDYHSELNMSSLELGDSALYFCASSLGGPSNQPQHFGDGTRLSIL.

This clone was seen a single time. This chain joins TRBV5-4 and TRBJ2-6; D not resolved. The germline gives CDR1 SGHNT, CDR2 YYREEE (reference sequence). The CDR3 extends over 17 amino acids. V was pared by 4 bases and J by 0 bases, with 14 bases between. The CDR3 sequence: CASSQASPGSGANVLTF. CDR3 nucleotides: TGTGCCAGCAGCCAAGCTTCTCCGGGCTCTGGGGCCAACGTCCTGACTTTC.

The rearrangement joins TRBV28 to TRBJ1-2; D is unclear. The CDR3 is 15 amino acids. Germline V gives CDR1 MDHEN, CDR2 SYDVKM. V gave up 1 base and J gave up 1 base, with 10 bases separating them. As DNA, the CDR3 is TGTGCCAGCAGTTTATTGGGCCAGATTAACTATGGCTACACCTTC. Translated: CASSLLGQINYGYTF.

This clone was seen a single time. The chain uses TRBV3-1 (or the pseudogene TRBV3-2) and TRBJ2-2; possibly TRBD1 for D (5 bases). V lost 0 bases and J lost 11, with 10 bases in between. Germline V CDR1 and CDR2: LGHDT, YNNKEL (reference sequence). This CDR3 has 13 residues. The CDR3 is CASSQEGPTELFF. CDR3 DNA: TGTGCCAGCAGCCAAGAGGGGCCGACAGAGCTGTTTTTT.

V usage is TRBV19 and J usage is TRBJ1-1, with D tentatively TRBD1 (6 bases). Deletions cut 6 bases from V and 1 base from J, with 15 bases between. There are 15 residues in the CDR3. The germline V gene encodes CDR1 LNHDA and CDR2 SQIVND (reference sequence). The CDR3 DNA reads as TGTGCCAGTAGCACACAACAGGGTTGGAACACTGAAGCTTTCTTT. Its translation: CASSTQQGWNTEAFF.

This clone was observed once. The rearrangement joins TRBV27 to TRBJ1-6; 8 nucleotides line up with TRBD1. This CDR3 spans 15 amino acids. Germline V gene data show CDR1 as MNHEY and CDR2 as SMNVEV (reference sequence). The ends lost 5 bases at V and 7 bases at J; junction bases unmatched: 7. The CDR3 sequence: CASSPRTGTNSPLHF. CDR3 DNA sequence: TGTGCCAGCAGTCCTAGGACAGGGACGAATTCACCCCTCCACTTT.

The chain carries TRBV10-2 and TRBJ2-2, with a tentative D call TRBD1 (7 bases). With 8 bases removed from V and 8 bases from J, the gap between germline ends came to 18 bases. Germline V CDR1 and CDR2: WSHSY, SAAADI. This CDR3 region has 14 residues. For the CDR3, the DNA is TGCGCCAGCCGAAACCGACAGGGACTGGGGGAGCTGTTTTTT. It specifies CASRNRQGLGELFF.

V is TRBV7-9 and J is TRBJ2-2, with D perhaps matching TRBD1 (6 bases). Trimming took off 11 bases at V and 2 bases at J, with 12 bases between the two ends. The V gene's germline CDR1 is SEHNR and CDR2 FQNEAQ (reference sequence). The CDR3 covers 13 residues. The CDR3 here is CAAWDTNTGELFF. The CDR3 DNA is TGTGCCGCTTGGGACACCAACACCGGGGAGCTGTTTTTT.

V gene TRBV6-5 combines with J gene TRBJ1-5, with 8 bases lining up with TRBD1. Germline assignment: CDR1 MNHEY and CDR2 SVGAGI. V lost 6 bases to trimming and J lost 7 bases; unmatched junction nucleotides: 8. The CDR3 runs 14 residues. The DNA of the CDR3 is TGTGCCAGCAGCACGACAGGGGTGGAACAGCCCCAGCATTTT. This gives the protein CASSTTGVEQPQHF.

The chain combines TRBV7-3 with TRBJ2-2; TRBD1 matches 9 bases. The germline gives CDR1 SGHTA, CDR2 FQGTGA. The J segment lost 1 base and the V segment lost 6 bases, leaving 3 bases of the junction unmatched. This CDR3 is 15 amino acids long. For the CDR3, the DNA is TGTGCCAGCAGGAAGGACAGGGGGAACACCGGGGAGCTGTTTTTT. Translating gives CASRKDRGNTGELFF.

This clone has a single count. The genes are TRBV5-1 and TRBJ2-1, with a possible D match to TRBD2 (6 bases). The CDR3 has 16 amino acids. V was clipped by 5 bases and J by 8 bases, with 23 bases between them. The germline V gene encodes CDR1 SGHRS and CDR2 YFSETQ. Here the CDR3 DNA reads TGCGCCAGCAGGAGGGGCTCGAGGGGAGGTACGGATGAGCAGTTCTTC. Translated, it gives CASRRGSRGGTDEQFF.

Only one count was recorded for this clone. The gene calls are TRBV7-9 and TRBJ2-5; 7 nucleotides line up with TRBD1. Germline V gives CDR1 SEHNR, CDR2 FQNEAQ (reference sequence). The CDR3 runs to 14 residues. Germline trimming cut 5 bases from V and 1 base from J; bases unmatched to any gene: 4. The CDR3 spells CASSTRQGQETQYF. The CDR3 DNA reads TGTGCCAGCAGCACTAGACAGGGCCAAGAGACCCAGTACTTC.

The CDR3 bases are TGTGCCAGCAGTGAACGCGGGAGAGGGACCCAGTACTTC. This translates into CASSERGRGTQYF. The chain has TRBV25-1 and TRBJ2-5, with 7 bases fitting TRBD2. V trimming: 2 bases; J trimming: 7 bases; junction bases outside the gene matches: 4. The CDR3 runs to 13 residues. Germline CDR1 MGHDK, CDR2 SYGVNS.

This chain links TRBV7-3 with TRBJ2-2; 9 nucleotides align to TRBD2. CDR3 size: 16 residues. Germline CDR1 SGHTA, CDR2 FQGTGA. V lost 2 bases and J lost 6; bases outside the gene matches: 7. CDR3 residues: CASSLAASGMAGELFF. The CDR3 DNA follows: TGTGCCAGCAGCTTAGCTGCTAGCGGGATGGCCGGGGAGCTGTTTTTT.

This clone was observed once. The chain has TRBV10-3 and TRBJ1-1, with D perhaps TRBD1 (5 bases). V was pared by 3 bases and J by 7 bases, with 9 bases between. CDR1 and CDR2 (germline): ENHRY, SYGVKD. The CDR3 covers 12 residues. The CDR3 is CAISDRASEAFF. As DNA, the CDR3 is TGTGCCATCAGTGACAGGGCCAGTGAAGCTTTCTTT.

The chain combines TRBV5-1 with TRBJ1-1, with TRBD1 identical over 8 bases. V shed 4 bases, J shed 1 base, and the junction held 9 bases outside the gene matches. The germline CDR1 and CDR2 sequences are SGHRS and YFSETQ. CDR3 size: 16 residues. CDR3 region: CASSPFGGQGNTEAFF. As DNA, the CDR3 is TGCGCCAGCAGCCCTTTCGGTGGACAGGGGAACACTGAAGCTTTCTTT.

This rearrangement joins TRBV5-1 to TRBJ2-3; D gene uncertain. The CDR3 loop spans 15 amino acids. V was trimmed by 0 bases and J by 2 bases, leaving 10 bases between them. CDR1 and CDR2 from the germline V gene are SGHRS and YFSETQ. The CDR3 protein is CASSLGPIDTDTQYF. The CDR3 DNA reads TGCGCCAGCAGCTTGGGCCCGATAGACACAGATACGCAGTATTTT.

The chain joins TRBV19 to TRBJ1-1; D ambiguous. Germline CDR1 is LNHDA and CDR2 is SQIVND (reference sequence). The CDR3 has 13 residues. V was clipped by 1 base and J by 2 bases, with 5 bases between them. This chain's CDR3 is CASSIVLNTEAFF. The CDR3 DNA reads as TGTGCCAGTAGTATAGTCCTAAACACTGAAGCTTTCTTT.

Regarding this clone: One end of the junction is discordant with germline, which a read error may explain. This chain joins TRBV7-7 and TRBJ2-1, with D possibly matching TRBD2 (7 bases). Per germline, CDR1 SSHAT and CDR2 FNYEAQ (reference sequence). There are 16 residues in the CDR3. The CDR3, as DNA: TGTGCTAGCAGCTTAGACTGGGGAGGGGGGTACAATGAGCAGTTCTTC. This encodes CASSLDWGGGYNEQFF.

The chain couples TRBV6-2 or TRBV6-3 to TRBJ1-1; TRBD1 aligns across 11 bases. V lost 6 bases to trimming and J lost 5 bases; unmatched junction nucleotides: 5. CDR1 and CDR2 (germline): MNHEY, SVGEGT. This CDR3 comprises 14 residues. In DNA, the CDR3 is TGTGCCAGCAGCGGACAGGGGGCAAGGACTGAAGCTTTCTTT. It is translated as CASSGQGARTEAFF.

This sequence joins TRBV14 and TRBJ2-7; 8 nucleotides line up with TRBD1. V dropped 1 base and J dropped 6; count of bases not matched to a gene: 11. Per germline, CDR1 SGHDN and CDR2 FVKESK. CDR3 size: 16 residues. The CDR3 is CASSQGRGQGAGEQYF. The CDR3 bases are TGTGCCAGCAGCCAAGGAAGAGGGCAGGGGGCAGGCGAGCAGTACTTC.

The V gene is TRBV9, the J gene TRBJ2-3; 10 nucleotides match TRBD2. Germline lookup yields CDR1 SGDLS and CDR2 YYNGEE. V was pared by 0 bases and J by 2 bases, with 9 bases of the junction left unmatched. The CDR3 is made up of 18 amino acids. CDR3 loop: CASSVAPASGRVTDTQYF. CDR3 in DNA: TGTGCCAGCAGCGTAGCTCCGGCTAGCGGGAGAGTCACAGATACGCAGTATTTT.

The chain has TRBV6-6 and TRBJ1-5; 9 bases map to TRBD1. CDR1 and CDR2 (germline): MNHNY, SVGAGI (reference sequence). Trimming removed 8 bases from V and 2 bases from J; junction bases left unmatched: 7. The CDR3 runs 15 residues. The chain's CDR3 is CASLTGGGGNQPQHF. The CDR3 region has the DNA TGTGCCAGCCTCACAGGGGGCGGTGGCAATCAGCCCCAGCATTTT.

This rearrangement joins TRBV24-1 to TRBJ1-2; 10 nucleotides line up with TRBD1. V dropped 6 bases and J dropped 1; count of bases not matched to a gene: 4. Germline-derived CDR1 and CDR2 are KGHDR and SFDVKD. This CDR3 spans 15 amino acids. CDR3 in DNA: TGTGCCACCAGTAAAGGACAGGGGGTTAACTATGGCTACACCTTC. Protein product: CATSKGQGVNYGYTF.